These 8 T cell receptor beta chains were sequenced from one sample in a study of beta chain features in type 1 diabetes. Sequenced material consisted of expressed TCRB transcripts (all of the isolated RNA was reverse transcribed). Clones were sequenced by immunoSEQ multiplex PCR, and TCRdb holds only the in-frame ones, with some missing. The sample has around 430,000 clones; approximately 30% are singletons. The sequencing input was naive CD4+ T cells from blood. These receptors all stem from a man between 18 and 29 years old in good health.

This clone showed up just a few times. The chain links TRBV7-6 to TRBJ2-1, with 12 positions matching TRBD2. The CDR3 spans 16 residues. CDR1 SGHVS and CDR2 FNYEAQ come from the germline V gene. After removal of 4 bases from V and 10 bases from J, the junction contained 11 bases not matched to a gene. The CDR3 loop reads CASSSPLAGGPREQFF. In DNA form, the CDR3 reads TGTGCCAGCAGCTCACCTCTAGCGGGAGGGCCAAGGGAGCAGTTCTTC.

This clone showed up just a few times. V usage is TRBV5-4 and J usage is TRBJ2-3; 8 bases map to TRBD2. Germline loops: CDR1 SGHNT, CDR2 YYREEE (reference sequence). This CDR3 spans 16 amino acids. V lost 7 bases, J lost 0 bases, and 10 bases stayed unmatched. The CDR3 sequence: CASPSGREPSTDTQYF. In DNA form, the CDR3 reads TGTGCCAGCCCATCCGGGAGGGAACCTAGCACAGATACGCAGTATTTT.

The chain is built from TRBV28 and TRBJ2-5; D not certain. This CDR3 is built from 12 residues. Germline V gene sequence: CDR1 MDHEN, CDR2 SYDVKM. V lost 6 bases and J lost 2, with 7 bases in between. The CDR3 DNA reads as TGTGCCAGCAGCGCCGGACAAGAGACCCAGTACTTC. Its protein is CASSAGQETQYF.

On this clone: Other DNA variants within this sample encode the same CDR3. The CDR3 spells CAWSVRGPEAFF. The CDR3 DNA sequence: TGTGCCTGGAGTGTAAGGGGGCCTGAAGCTTTCTTT. The J gene is TRBJ1-1, the V gene TRBV30, with 7 bases that match TRBD1. CDR1 is GTSNPN and CDR2 is SVGIG in the germline V gene (reference sequence). Trimming cost V 0 bases and J 6 bases; bases outside gene matches: 1. The CDR3 runs 12 residues.

The chain has TRBV30 and TRBJ1-5; TRBD1 aligns across 9 bases. The CDR3 loop spans 14 amino acids. Trimming took 1 base from V and 4 from J; bases not matched to a gene: 2. The germline CDR1 and CDR2 sequences are GTSNPN and SVGIG (reference sequence). In DNA, the CDR3 is TGTGCCTGGAGTGACAGGGGGCCGAATCAGCCCCAGCATTTT. Residues: CAWSDRGPNQPQHF.

The chain has TRBV30 and TRBJ1-1; 11 bases map to TRBD1. Germline CDR1 GTSNPN, CDR2 SVGIG (reference sequence). V dropped 2 bases and J dropped 3; count of bases not matched to a gene: 5. This CDR3 is 15 amino acids long. The CDR3 here is CAWSLGQGADTEAFF. The DNA of the CDR3 is TGTGCCTGGAGTTTAGGACAGGGGGCGGACACTGAAGCTTTCTTT.

This clone was observed a few times. The V and J genes are TRBV11-2 and TRBJ2-5; no definite D call. The CDR3 consists of 11 residues. Trimming left V 6 bases short and J 2 bases short, with 4 bases between. The germline V gene encodes CDR1 SGHAT and CDR2 FQNNGV. The CDR3 is CASSKQETQYF. CDR3 DNA sequence: TGTGCCAGCAGTAAACAAGAGACCCAGTACTTC.

This clone was counted a single time. This chain joins TRBV19 and TRBJ2-7; D is undetermined. CDR3 length equals 13 residues. Germline V lookup: CDR1 LNHDA, CDR2 SQIVND (reference sequence). Between the trimmed V and J ends, which lost 4 bases and 3 bases, there was a span of 10 bases. The CDR3 coding sequence is TGTGCCAGTAGTAACCAATGGGGCTACGAGCAGTACTTC. Amino acids: CASSNQWGYEQYF.